Listed below are T cell receptor beta chains from one sample, sequenced in a study of cytomegalovirus exposure and HLA in healthy donors. Produced via immunoSEQ multiplex PCR; TCRdb's table is partial and in-frame only. The sample contains approximately 81,000 clones, 85% to 95% of which appear only once. Sequenced material: PBMCs. These receptors were collected from a man aged 18 to 30 in good health and CMV-seronegative. CDR3s include the opening cysteine and the closing phenylalanine or tryptophan. The order of the fields is D gene, J gene, V gene, clone size, CDR3 DNA, CDR3 protein. D genes are given only for firm matches. Expanded clones are given a class, and other clones once, few, many or no size at all.

d_gene: NA
j_gene: TRBJ2-1
v_gene: TRBV7-9
abundance: NA
CDR3nt: TGTGCCAGCAGGACCGGAGCAGTACCCTACAATGAGCAGTTCTTC
CDR3aa: CASRTGAVPYNEQFF

d_gene: NA
j_gene: TRBJ1-1
v_gene: TRBV6-6
abundance: NA
CDR3nt: TGTGCCAGCAGTTTAACAGATCTCGCTTTCTTT
CDR3aa: CASSLTDLAFF

d_gene: TRBD1
j_gene: TRBJ1-1
v_gene: TRBV29-1
abundance: NA
CDR3nt: TGCAGCGTTGAACGGAGGGGGCGGAACACTGAAGCTTTCTTT
CDR3aa: CSVERRGRNTEAFF

d_gene: TRBD2
j_gene: TRBJ2-1
v_gene: TRBV5-1
abundance: NA
CDR3nt: TGCGCCAGCAGCCCCGGACTAGCGGGTTATTACAATGAGCAGTTCTTC
CDR3aa: CASSPGLAGYYNEQFF

d_gene: TRBD1
j_gene: TRBJ1-1
v_gene: TRBV5-1
abundance: NA
CDR3nt: TGCGCCAGCAGCTTTCTTGGACAGGGCCTCGAAGCTTTCTTT
CDR3aa: CASSFLGQGLEAFF

d_gene: TRBD1
j_gene: TRBJ1-1
v_gene: TRBV18
abundance: once
CDR3nt: TGTGCCAGCTCTCCCGAGTCGGGACAGCCGAACACTGAAGCTTTCTTT
CDR3aa: CASSPESGQPNTEAFF

d_gene: NA
j_gene: TRBJ2-5
v_gene: TRBV11-3
abundance: NA
CDR3nt: TGTGCCAGCAGTCCAAGGGGTGGGCGGGAGACCCAGTACTTC
CDR3aa: CASSPRGGRETQYF

d_gene: NA
j_gene: TRBJ2-1
v_gene: TRBV5-1
abundance: NA
CDR3nt: TGCGCCAGCAGTGACACAGGTGACCCCTACAATGAGCAGTTCTTC
CDR3aa: CASSDTGDPYNEQFF

d_gene: TRBD2
j_gene: TRBJ2-1
v_gene: TRBV4-2
abundance: once
CDR3nt: TGTGCCAGCAGCCAAGGCCCGCCGACTAGCGGGGAGTATGAGCAGTTCTTC
CDR3aa: CASSQGPPTSGEYEQFF

d_gene: NA
j_gene: TRBJ2-2
v_gene: TRBV11-3
abundance: NA
CDR3nt: TGTGCCAGCAGACAGACTAGAGGGGAGCTGTTTTTT
CDR3aa: CASRQTRGELFF

d_gene: TRBD2
j_gene: TRBJ2-2
v_gene: TRBV19
abundance: NA
CDR3nt: TGTGCCATTGGGAGGGAGTTGAACACCGGGGAGCTGTTTTTT
CDR3aa: CAIGRELNTGELFF

d_gene: TRBD1
j_gene: TRBJ2-1
v_gene: TRBV19
abundance: NA
CDR3nt: TGTGCCAGTAGTCTGGACAGGGCCGCCTACAATGAGCAGTTCTTC
CDR3aa: CASSLDRAAYNEQFF

d_gene: NA
j_gene: TRBJ1-2
v_gene: TRBV30
abundance: NA
CDR3nt: TGTGCCTGGAGTTTACCCGGGGGCCCCCGGGGAGGGGGCTACACCTTC
CDR3aa: CAWSLPGGPRGGGYTF

d_gene: TRBD1
j_gene: TRBJ1-2
v_gene: TRBV7-6
abundance: NA
CDR3nt: TGTGCCAGCAGCGGGCGCGACAGGGACGGCTACACCTTC
CDR3aa: CASSGRDRDGYTF

d_gene: TRBD1
j_gene: TRBJ2-7
v_gene: TRBV7-9
abundance: NA
CDR3nt: TGTGCCAGCAGCTTCGGGACAGGGAACTACGAGCAGTACTTC
CDR3aa: CASSFGTGNYEQYF

d_gene: NA
j_gene: TRBJ2-2
v_gene: TRBV6-1
abundance: NA
CDR3nt: TGTGCCAGCAGTGAAACAGGACCAACCGGGGAGCTGTTTTTT
CDR3aa: CASSETGPTGELFF

d_gene: NA
j_gene: TRBJ2-5
v_gene: TRBV29-1
abundance: NA
CDR3nt: TGCAGCGTGGGGGCCCTTCAAGAGACCCAGTACTTC
CDR3aa: CSVGALQETQYF

d_gene: NA
j_gene: TRBJ1-1
v_gene: TRBV2
abundance: NA
CDR3nt: TGTGCCAGCAGTGATCCCCGAACAGGGTTCTCTGAAGCTTTCTTT
CDR3aa: CASSDPRTGFSEAFF

d_gene: NA
j_gene: TRBJ1-2
v_gene: TRBV14
abundance: NA
CDR3nt: TGTGCCAGCAGCCAACGAGGGCTACTACGTGGCTACACCTTC
CDR3aa: CASSQRGLLRGYTF

d_gene: NA
j_gene: TRBJ1-4
v_gene: TRBV6-1
abundance: NA
CDR3nt: TGTGCCAGCAGTGAACCCGCTCTTGGGCCAGGGGTTTATGAAAAACTGTTTTTT
CDR3aa: CASSEPALGPGVYEKLFF

d_gene: TRBD2
j_gene: TRBJ2-1
v_gene: TRBV5-6
abundance: NA
CDR3nt: TGTGCCAGCAGCTTGGTGGGGGGAGGGTCCTACAATGAGCAGTTCTTC
CDR3aa: CASSLVGGGSYNEQFF

d_gene: NA
j_gene: TRBJ1-2
v_gene: TRBV7-2
abundance: NA
CDR3nt: TGTGCCAGCAGCCTGAACGGTTGGTCTGGCTACACCTTC
CDR3aa: CASSLNGWSGYTF

d_gene: TRBD1
j_gene: TRBJ1-4
v_gene: TRBV25-1
abundance: NA
CDR3nt: TGTGCCAGCAGTGAGGACCGGACAGGGGGAGGAAAACTGTTTTTT
CDR3aa: CASSEDRTGGGKLFF

d_gene: TRBD2
j_gene: TRBJ2-1
v_gene: TRBV5-1
abundance: NA
CDR3nt: TGCGCCAGCAGCTTGGCCGTCAGCGGGAGTTACAATGAGCAGTTCTTC
CDR3aa: CASSLAVSGSYNEQFF

d_gene: NA
j_gene: TRBJ1-4
v_gene: TRBV30
abundance: once
CDR3nt: TGTGCCTGGAGTCACGGGAGGAAAGGAGAGGAAAAACTGTTTTTT
CDR3aa: CAWSHGRKGEEKLFF

d_gene: NA
j_gene: TRBJ2-3
v_gene: TRBV7-2
abundance: once
CDR3nt: TGTGCCAGCAGGAATCTTTGGGAGGCAGGGGGGCAGTATTTT
CDR3aa: CASRNLWEAGGQYF

d_gene: TRBD2
j_gene: TRBJ2-2
v_gene: TRBV29-1
abundance: NA
CDR3nt: TGCAGCGTAGTCGCGGGACTAGATACTGGGGAGCTGTTTTTT
CDR3aa: CSVVAGLDTGELFF

d_gene: TRBD2
j_gene: TRBJ2-5
v_gene: TRBV5-1
abundance: NA
CDR3nt: TGCGCCAGCAGCTCCGCCTCGGGGGGGGAGACCCAGTACTTC
CDR3aa: CASSSASGGETQYF

d_gene: TRBD2
j_gene: TRBJ2-1
v_gene: TRBV2
abundance: NA
CDR3nt: TGTGCCAGCAGTGCGGGACTAGTCAATGAGCAGTTCTTC
CDR3aa: CASSAGLVNEQFF

d_gene: TRBD1
j_gene: TRBJ1-6
v_gene: TRBV27
abundance: NA
CDR3nt: TGTGCCAGCAGTTCAACCATGTTCAGGACAGGGATTAATTCACCCCTCCACTTT
CDR3aa: CASSSTMFRTGINSPLHF

d_gene: NA
j_gene: TRBJ1-1
v_gene: TRBV18
abundance: NA
CDR3nt: TGTGCCAGCTCGGAGGGGCAGAACACTGAAGCTTTCTTT
CDR3aa: CASSEGQNTEAFF

d_gene: TRBD2
j_gene: TRBJ2-3
v_gene: TRBV30
abundance: NA
CDR3nt: TGTGCCTTGGGGGGGGTCACAGATACGCAGTATTTT
CDR3aa: CALGGVTDTQYF

d_gene: NA
j_gene: TRBJ2-3
v_gene: TRBV7-2
abundance: NA
CDR3nt: TGTGCCAGCAGCCCCAGGACTACAGATACGCAGTATTTT
CDR3aa: CASSPRTTDTQYF

d_gene: TRBD2
j_gene: TRBJ2-1
v_gene: TRBV10-3
abundance: NA
CDR3nt: TGTGCCATCAGTGGGACTAGCGGGATGGAGAATGAGCAGTTCTTC
CDR3aa: CAISGTSGMENEQFF

d_gene: NA
j_gene: TRBJ2-1
v_gene: TRBV30
abundance: once
CDR3nt: TGTGCCTGGAAAATTTTGGAGCCTCCCACCAATGAGCAGTTCTTC
CDR3aa: CAWKILEPPTNEQFF

d_gene: NA
j_gene: TRBJ2-2
v_gene: TRBV11-3
abundance: NA
CDR3nt: TGTGCCAGCAGCTTAGATTCCCAAGGGGAGCTGTTTTTT
CDR3aa: CASSLDSQGELFF

d_gene: NA
j_gene: TRBJ2-1
v_gene: TRBV27
abundance: NA
CDR3nt: TGTGCCAGCAGTTCGCCGGGACTCTCCTACAATGAGCAGTTCTTC
CDR3aa: CASSSPGLSYNEQFF

d_gene: NA
j_gene: TRBJ2-7
v_gene: TRBV7-2
abundance: NA
CDR3nt: TGTGCCAGCAGCTTAGAAGGTAGGGGGAGCTCCTACGAGCAGTACTTC
CDR3aa: CASSLEGRGSSYEQYF

d_gene: NA
j_gene: TRBJ2-2
v_gene: TRBV15
abundance: NA
CDR3nt: TGTGCCACCAGCAGAGGTGCGTCCCTAGCCACCGGGGAGCTGTTTTTT
CDR3aa: CATSRGASLATGELFF

d_gene: NA
j_gene: TRBJ1-1
v_gene: TRBV7-2
abundance: NA
CDR3nt: TGTGCCAGCAGATATGATGTCGGGGGCACTGAAGCTTTCTTT
CDR3aa: CASRYDVGGTEAFF

d_gene: TRBD2
j_gene: TRBJ2-1
v_gene: TRBV5-1
abundance: once
CDR3nt: TGCGCCAGCAGCTTAACTAGCGGGACATACAATGAGCAGTTCTTC
CDR3aa: CASSLTSGTYNEQFF

d_gene: NA
j_gene: TRBJ1-4
v_gene: TRBV30
abundance: NA
CDR3nt: TGTGCCTGGAGGGGCATAGCAACTAATGAAAAACTGTTTTTT
CDR3aa: CAWRGIATNEKLFF

d_gene: NA
j_gene: TRBJ1-1
v_gene: TRBV5-1
abundance: NA
CDR3nt: TGCGCCAGCAGCTTGGTGGGCCTGAACACTGAAGCTTTCTTT
CDR3aa: CASSLVGLNTEAFF

d_gene: NA
j_gene: TRBJ2-1
v_gene: TRBV9
abundance: NA
CDR3nt: TGTGCCAGCAGCGAAGGGGGGGCTGCGCGTTACAATGAGCAGTTCTTC
CDR3aa: CASSEGGAARYNEQFF

d_gene: TRBD1
j_gene: TRBJ1-3
v_gene: TRBV30
abundance: NA
CDR3nt: TGTGCCTGGAGTCCGACAGGGGCCCCAAACACCATATATTTT
CDR3aa: CAWSPTGAPNTIYF

d_gene: TRBD1
j_gene: TRBJ1-2
v_gene: TRBV6-5
abundance: few
CDR3nt: TGTGCCAGCAGTCCTACAGGGGGCTACTATGGCTACACCTTC
CDR3aa: CASSPTGGYYGYTF

d_gene: NA
j_gene: TRBJ1-6
v_gene: TRBV18
abundance: NA
CDR3nt: TGTGCCAGCTCACCAGTAATCGGCCGGGATTCACCCCTCCACTTT
CDR3aa: CASSPVIGRDSPLHF

d_gene: NA
j_gene: TRBJ2-4
v_gene: TRBV6-6
abundance: NA
CDR3nt: TGTGCCAGCAGTTATAACGCGGCCAAAAACATTCAGTACTTC
CDR3aa: CASSYNAAKNIQYF

d_gene: NA
j_gene: TRBJ2-3
v_gene: TRBV5-1
abundance: NA
CDR3nt: TGCGCCAGCAGCCTGGACACCAGCACAGATACGCAGTATTTT
CDR3aa: CASSLDTSTDTQYF

d_gene: TRBD1
j_gene: TRBJ1-3
v_gene: TRBV28
abundance: NA
CDR3nt: TGTGCCAGCACTCCGACAGGGGGTGGAAACACCATATATTTT
CDR3aa: CASTPTGGGNTIYF